Listed here is a single T cell receptor beta chain. Its antigen is unknown. Nothing much larger sits one base from this clone, and base qualities are not available. The record originates from a study of cytomegalovirus exposure and HLA in healthy donors (dated by TCRdb to about 2017). Turning to the overall study: According to an earlier analysis of a few hundred of the donors, 150 million to 200 million T cells yielded 95 million to 140 million unique TCR beta sequences and 276 Gb of sequence data. About 300 gigabases of sequencing data and roughly 90 million unique TCR sequences were included in an early release covering under 650 HLA-typed donors. Of the roughly 400 genotyped donors, over 65% fell in the genetic ancestry cluster associated with self-reported Caucasian donors. The study was designed to test whether signatures of past pathogen exposure could be identified by cataloging public T cell receptors. The T cell repertoires of 666 subjects were profiled by immunosequencing and related to cytomegalovirus serostatus. In addition to the first cohort of 650 to 750 subjects, a separate validation cohort of 120 different subjects was used. To predict cytomegalovirus infection status, the study brought together high-throughput TCR immunosequencing, statistical association of individual TCRs with disease status, and machine learning. A later analysis re-analyzed previously published TCR beta repertoires from hundreds of donors and added high-resolution HLA genotyping to study TCR occurrence patterns. Rather than using new phenotypic data, the later analysis identified candidate immune exposures from TCR beta sequences and from how often those sequences occurred across donors. In an earlier analysis of about 590 of the donors, high-throughput TCR beta sequencing was used to judge whether each TCR beta V gene segment behaved as functional or pseudogenic. Donor age, sex, ethnicity and CMV serostatus were collected together with the repertoire data. Genome-wide SNP genotypes for about 55% of the 666 donors were used in a later genetic analysis, which treated that subset as a discovery cohort. All discovery cohort repertoires had been generated using a single sequencing platform. HLA typing included class I and class II loci at four-digit resolution. The number of donors typed differed by locus, with about 629-630 for A, B, C, DRB1 and DQB1, 522 for DQA1, 600 to 610 for DPA1, and around 430 for DPB1. A few DR-DQ haplotypes were treated as single units for association and clustering because of strong linkage in the cohort. Among some 400 genotyped donors of the cohort, an average of around 240,000 unique TCR beta nucleotide sequences were sequenced per donor, roughly 18% of them non-productive.

Libraries were prepared through the immunoSEQ multiplex PCR assay. A mixture of 60 forward primers for TCR Vbeta segments and 13 reverse primers for TCR Jbeta segments was used in the multiplex PCR. The CDR3 region of rearranged TCR beta genes was amplified from genomic DNA with a multiplex PCR assay. On the Illumina HiSeq System, the amplified TCR beta libraries were sequenced as 87-base-pair reads. The published analysis was carried out like this. In a later analysis, tens of millions of unique TCR beta chains were counted across the 690 or so repertoires, and approximately 9.9 million of these chains were shared by at least two donors. Raw reads were error-corrected and collapsed into unique sequences by a nearest-neighbor algorithm in which closely related sequences were merged to remove PCR and sequencing errors. To assign V, D and J gene segments, CDR3 sequences were aligned to IMGT reference sequences. Each retained sequence needed at least a six-nucleotide match to both a V gene segment and a J gene segment. A rearrangement counted as productive if the CDR3 had no stop codons and remained in frame with V and J, and every other rearrangement counted as non-productive. Following IMGT convention, CDR3 was defined as the stretch from the second conserved V-encoded cysteine up to the conserved J-encoded phenylalanine. Sequences without an unambiguous match to a single V gene segment were excluded from the earlier analysis of about 640 of the donors. An earlier analysis of 550 to 650 of the donors classified V segments as functional when productive rearrangements were above 56.7% and as segregating when the standard deviation between donors was above 5%. A statistical classification framework was built for diagnosing cytomegalovirus status from the catalog of TCR beta chain sequences. A later analysis assigned V and J genes by comparing TCR nucleotide sequences with IMGT/GENE-DB human TR gene sequences. In a later analysis, CDR3 sequences and most-parsimonious VDJ recombination scenarios were assigned using the TCRdist pipeline. In a later analysis, every TCR beta chain was defined by the combination of its CDR3 amino acid sequence and its V-gene family, and reads without a unique V-gene family were dropped. As a way to deal with suspected cross-contamination and a sequencing artifact, a later analysis dropped 592 nucleotide sequences that were highly shared and had low generation probability. In a later analysis, a clonal expansion index for each public chain was calculated from normalized within-repertoire ranks of inferred template counts. In a later analysis, generation probabilities were computed using a VDJ recombination model fitted to out-of-frame rearrangements, and the results were checked against IGoR. Hypergeometric tests were used in a later analysis to score TCR-TCR, TCR-HLA and TCR-CMV co-occurrence, with a repertoire-size bias correction applied to the TCR pairs. False discovery rates were estimated in a later analysis by permuting HLA or CMV assignments 20 times. A later analysis grouped co-occurring TCRs with DBSCAN, adding TCRdist sequence similarity when clustering within HLA-allele-positive subsets. Co-occurrence clustering excluded repertoires with fewer than 30,000 or more than 120,000 public chains, plus five with anomalous nucleotide sharing. Entries here come from immuneACCESS through TCRdb and include only in-frame sequences with V and J called. Some clones fail to appear in such tables; in the studies checked, an unresolved V gene covers under half of the shortfall, and the cause of the remainder is unknown. V, J and clone size reflect that table, while D and trimming were determined from the DNA. Across this sample there are under 150,000 clones, with around 73% seen only once. In total, the top ten clones hold roughly 5% of the sample.

The cohort was made up of approximately 670 healthy bone marrow donors. Cohort members were all nominally healthy when sampled, although unrecorded immune exposures were likely present. The donor tested CMV seropositive, placing the donor among the roughly 270 seropositive members of the cohort. Every donor gave a peripheral blood sample, and the peripheral blood mononuclear cells from that sample were used for TCR beta sequencing. Genomic DNA extraction from the blood cell samples was performed with the Qiagen DNeasy Blood Extraction Kit. The paper's findings and limits, for the study overall: The 87-base-pair reads could not distinguish some IMGT-functional V segments, including TRBV6-2 and TRBV6-3, so those segments were excluded. While some public TCRs were present in many individuals, most TCR sequences turned up only very rarely across donors. In a later analysis, about 16,000 TCR beta sequences were associated with specific HLA alleles at a false discovery rate of 0.05. A later analysis found that HLA-associated TCR beta chains were more clonally expanded and had lower generation probabilities than equally common non-associated chains. Linkage disequilibrium might explain the correlated functional status among segregating V segments, but an unknown experimental factor could not be excluded. Strong co-occurrence of HLA alleles, especially DR and DQ, made assigning TCR associations to individual alleles difficult. In a later analysis, several top co-occurrence clusters were reported to appear linked to parvovirus B19, influenza, CMV and Epstein-Barr virus. According to a later analysis, TCR association rates differed among HLA loci, with DRB1 alleles showing the most associated TCRs and HLA-C alleles showing the fewest. Presence/absence analyses assumed roughly uniform sequencing depth across donors, an assumption that may not hold. A total of fewer than 200 TCR beta chains were listed by the study as associated with cytomegalovirus. A group of highly shared sequence variants was considered likely to be a technical artifact of the sequencing pipeline. This cohort had only TCR beta chains sequenced, and the lack of alpha or paired-chain data limited which features could be detected. A further reported finding was that TCR beta sequences accurately predicted the HLA-A and HLA-B alleles for most subjects in the first cohort. A later genetic analysis reported fewer N-insertions in productive TCRs among donors in an Asian-associated ancestry cluster than the roughly 700-donor mean. In both the original and validation cohorts, the classifier was reported to diagnose cytomegalovirus status with high specificity and sensitivity. In vitro tests confirmed that a few of the cytomegalovirus-associated TCR beta chains recognize cytomegalovirus antigens. Seventeen rarely observed V segments, including chromosome 9 orphons, were excluded from the earlier analysis of several hundred of the donors because counts were too low. In a later genetic analysis, a missense DCLRE1C variant was associated with V-gene and J-gene trimming of TCR beta chains, and the association was replicated in an independent cohort. In a later analysis, most CMV-associated TCR beta chains were found to appear HLA-restricted, with HLA associations seemingly driven largely by CMV exposure. In an earlier analysis of fewer than 750 of the donors, most TCR beta V segments were observed in productive rearrangements about 87% or about 30% of the time, broadly matching IMGT annotations. The authors suggested that the approach could potentially be generalized to other disease states and immunological phenotypes. HLA typing was unavailable for some donors at each locus, so association tests used only the typed subset. For the cohort, immune exposure information was limited to CMV serostatus.

CDR1 and CDR2 are read off the germline V gene as SNHLY and FYNNEI. A distance of 14 bases separates the germline ends of V and J, which lose 4 bases and 2 bases respectively. Its CDR3 holds 15 amino acids, cysteine through phenylalanine. Only the CDR3 DNA is retained, 45 bases long and in frame from the first base. The rearranged chain carries TRBV2 and TRBJ1-1; a confident D gene designation cannot be given. The sequence derives from a woman younger than 45 in good health and CMV-seropositive. The specimen was PBMCs. The nucleotide sequence is TGTGCCAGCAGTGGTTCTTCTGTCGGTAACACTGAAGCTTTCTTT. This encodes CASSGSSVGNTEAFF.